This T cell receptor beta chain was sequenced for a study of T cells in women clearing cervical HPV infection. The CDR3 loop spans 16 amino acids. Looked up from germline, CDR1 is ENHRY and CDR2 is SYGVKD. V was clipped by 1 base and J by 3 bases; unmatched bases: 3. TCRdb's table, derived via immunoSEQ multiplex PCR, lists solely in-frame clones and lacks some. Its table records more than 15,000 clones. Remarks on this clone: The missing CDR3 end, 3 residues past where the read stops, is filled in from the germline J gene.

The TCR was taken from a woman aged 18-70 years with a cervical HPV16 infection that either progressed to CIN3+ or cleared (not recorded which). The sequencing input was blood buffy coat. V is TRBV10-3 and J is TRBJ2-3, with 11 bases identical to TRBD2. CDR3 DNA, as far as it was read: TGTGCCATCAGTGAGTTGGCTAGCGGGAGGACAGATACG. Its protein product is CAISELASGRTDT. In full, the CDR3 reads CAISELASGRTDTQYF.